This T cell receptor beta chain derives from a study of CD8+CD57+ T cells in acquired aplastic anemia. About the study: DNA recovered from sorted CD4+ and CD8+ cells had a mean of roughly 3 ug.

Genomic DNA was employed as the template in profiling TCR beta VDJ and CDR3. Using its own MiXCR run on the reads, TCRdb lists one record per CDR3 protein. The table lists about 160,000 distinct CDR3 sequences, around half of them singletons. V lost 4 bases to trimming and J lost 10 bases, with 17 bases between them. Germline CDR1 reads ENHRY; CDR2 reads SYGVKD. The CDR3 spans 15 residues. All sequencing subjects had displayed CD8+CD57+ cell expansion on flow cytometry. As a group, the patients uniformly had severe acquired aplastic anemia. At the time of blood sampling, patients had not yet received any therapy. This clonotype was seen at least ten times. Its specificity is not known. The study, taken as a whole, reports: A significant difference in CD8+ Simpson's diversity between patients and controls was not found.

The chain combines TRBV10-3 with TRBJ1-6; tentative D call: TRBD1 (5 bases). This clonotype was sampled from a human donor with aplastic anemia. Sequenced material: sorted CD4+, CD8+, or CD8+CD57+ T cells (not recorded which) from PBMCs. In DNA, the CDR3 is TGTGCCATCAGTGGGGGTGCTGGGGGTGGATCACCCCTCCACTTT. Encoded protein: CAISGGAGGGSPLHF.